The 28 T cell receptor beta chains presented below share a single source sample, sequenced in a study of blood T cell repertoires in COVID-19. The data were produced by immunoSEQ multiplex PCR, yet TCRdb's version contains in-frame clones alone and is incomplete. The sample shows some 500,000 clones, approximately 87% of them seen only once. The source material was PBMCs or T cells enriched from blood (not recorded which). Receptor source: a woman in her 40s who had recovered from COVID-19.

V usage is TRBV18 and J usage is TRBJ2-3; 9 positions agree with TRBD2. The CDR3 is 16 amino acids. Trimming took 4 bases from V and 0 from J; bases not matched to a gene: 5. Germline CDR1 KGHSH, CDR2 LQKENI. CDR3: CASSLIAGASTDTQYF. As DNA, the CDR3 is TGTGCCAGCTCACTAATAGCGGGAGCGAGCACAGATACGCAGTATTTT.

The chain has TRBV4-3 and TRBJ2-3; the match to TRBD1 covers 8 bases. The CDR3 is made up of 17 amino acids. Germline V gene sequence: CDR1 LGHNA, CDR2 YSLEER. V lost 0 bases and J lost 5; bases outside the gene matches: 10. CDR3: CASSQDLQGAREDTQYF. The CDR3 DNA is TGCGCCAGCAGCCAAGATCTCCAGGGGGCTAGGGAAGATACGCAGTATTTT.

V gene TRBV2 combines with J gene TRBJ1-4; TRBD1 matches 9 bases. With 4 bases clipped from V and 5 bases from J, the junction kept 2 bases outside the gene matches. This CDR3 is built from 14 residues. The germline V gene encodes CDR1 SNHLY and CDR2 FYNNEI. As DNA, the CDR3 is TGTGCCAGCAGTGGGGGACAGGGAAATGAAAAACTGTTTTTT. The encoded protein is CASSGGQGNEKLFF.

This CDR3 reads CASSLEREGTDTQYF. In DNA form, the CDR3 reads TGCGCCAGCAGCTTGGAGCGGGAGGGCACAGATACGCAGTATTTT. The rearrangement links TRBV5-1 to TRBJ2-3, with 9 bases identical to TRBD2. Germline V CDR1 and CDR2: SGHRS, YFSETQ. V lost 0 bases and J lost 1; bases outside the gene matches: 0. The CDR3 spans 15 residues. The whole variable domain, filled in from reference TRBV5-1 and TRBJ2-3, reads KAGVTQTPRYLIKTRGQQVTLSCSPISGHRSVSWYQQTPGQGLQFLFEYFSETQRNKGNFPGRFSGRQFSNSRSEMNVSTLELGDSALYLCASSLEREGTDTQYFGPGTRLTVL.

The chain uses TRBV29-1 and TRBJ1-1; TRBD1 aligns across 9 bases. CDR1 and CDR2 from the germline V gene are SQVTM and ANQGSEA. V lost 7 bases, J lost 4 bases, and 13 bases stayed unmatched. This CDR3 comprises 15 residues. CDR3 bases: TGCAGCGGCGTCGGACAGGGGAGTTTTGTCACTGAAGCTTTCTTT. Protein: CSGVGQGSFVTEAFF.

The rearrangement joins TRBV5-1 to TRBJ2-1; D perhaps matches TRBD2 (6 bases). The CDR3 covers 13 residues. Looked up from germline, CDR1 is SGHRS and CDR2 is YFSETQ. With 3 bases removed from V and 9 bases from J, the gap between germline ends came to 13 bases. CDR3 region: CASSWTQEGEQFF. In DNA form, the CDR3 reads TGCGCCAGCAGCTGGACTCAGGAGGGTGAGCAGTTCTTC.

The V and J genes are TRBV6-2 or TRBV6-3 and TRBJ1-5; TRBD1 aligns across 9 bases. V dropped 1 base and J dropped 4; count of bases not matched to a gene: 14. There are 19 residues in the CDR3. The germline V gene encodes CDR1 MNHEY and CDR2 SVGEGT. The CDR3 protein is CASSYLGMAQDRGNQPQHF. The CDR3 DNA reads as TGTGCCAGCAGTTACTTGGGAATGGCGCAGGACAGGGGTAATCAGCCCCAGCATTTT.

V gene TRBV7-2 combines with J gene TRBJ1-2; the match to TRBD1 covers 11 bases. The germline V gene encodes CDR1 SGHTA and CDR2 FQGNSA. This CDR3 is 17 amino acids long. Trimming took 2 bases from V and 0 from J; bases not matched to a gene: 5. The CDR3: CASSLRTGGATNYGYTF. CDR3 nucleotides: TGTGCCAGCAGCTTAAGGACAGGGGGCGCAACTAACTATGGCTACACCTTC.

The chain carries TRBV13 and TRBJ1-1; D unclear. The V end lost 4 bases, the J end lost 10 bases, and 19 bases lay between the germline ends. The CDR3 runs to 14 residues. From germline, CDR1 is PRHDT and CDR2 FYEKMQ (reference sequence). The CDR3 sequence is CASSSRIITSAAFF. CDR3 nucleotide sequence: TGTGCCAGCAGCTCAAGGATTATTACTAGTGCAGCTTTCTTT. Supplemented by reference TRBV13 and TRBJ1-1, the full variable domain reads AAGVIQSPRHLIKEKRETATLKCYPIPRHDTVYWYQQGPGQDPQFLISFYEKMQSDKGSIPDRFSAQQFSDYHSELNMSSLELGDSALYFCASSSRIITSAAFFGQGTRLTVV.

The chain couples TRBV7-2 to TRBJ1-5; unclear D gene. CDR3 length equals 16 residues. Trimming took 2 bases from V and 0 from J, leaving 11 bases between them. Germline V lookup: CDR1 SGHTA, CDR2 FQGNSA. The CDR3 loop reads CASSLNRRTSNQPQHF. The CDR3, as DNA: TGTGCCAGCAGCTTAAATAGGAGGACTAGCAATCAGCCCCAGCATTTT.

J is TRBJ2-1 and V is TRBV20-1, with D maybe TRBD1 (5 bases). Trimming took off 6 bases at V and 8 bases at J, with 11 bases between the two ends. Germline CDR1 DFQATT, CDR2 SNEGSKA (reference sequence). The CDR3 has 11 amino acids. In nucleotides, the CDR3 is TGCAGTGCCAGCTGGGGCGATGAGCAGTTCTTC. The encoded protein is CSASWGDEQFF.

The chain joins TRBV14 to TRBJ1-2; 7 bases map to TRBD1. Trimming at V came to 5 bases and at J to 5 bases, leaving 5 bases not matched to a gene. The CDR3 sequence is 13 residues long. Per germline, CDR1 SGHDN and CDR2 FVKESK. CDR3 coding DNA: TGTGCCAGCAGCGGGGACAGCTTGTATGGCTACACCTTC. It codes for CASSGDSLYGYTF.

The V and J genes are TRBV6-4 and TRBJ2-1, with TRBD2 matching 13 bases. The CDR3 is 17 residues long. The ends lost 0 bases at V and 8 bases at J; junction bases unmatched: 7. Germline assignment: CDR1 MRHNA and CDR2 SNTAGT. DNA of the CDR3: TGTGCCAGCAGTGACTCTTCCGGGACTAGCGGGACCGATGAGCAGTTCTTC. Protein: CASSDSSGTSGTDEQFF.

The V call is TRBV6-5, the J call TRBJ2-1; D perhaps matches TRBD1 (6 bases). Germline V gene lookup returns CDR1 MNHEY and CDR2 SVGAGI. The V gene lost 2 bases and the J gene lost 2 bases, with 13 bases spanning the gap. This CDR3 is 16 amino acids long. The CDR3 protein is CASSYHSGAAYNEQFF. DNA of the CDR3: TGTGCCAGCAGTTACCACTCAGGGGCGGCCTACAATGAGCAGTTCTTC.

The chain is built from TRBV10-3 and TRBJ2-3; the D gene is possibly TRBD2 (6 bases). CDR3 size: 14 residues. CDR1 and CDR2 (germline): ENHRY, SYGVKD. V shed 7 bases and J shed 0 bases, with 11 bases lying between them. The CDR3 DNA sequence: TGTGCCATCAATGGAGGGACTAGCACAGATACGCAGTATTTT. Its protein is CAINGGTSTDTQYF.

This clone was picked up a small number of times. V gene TRBV6-2 or TRBV6-3 combines with J gene TRBJ2-7; 9 bases agree with TRBD2. Germline CDR1 is MNHEY and CDR2 is SVGEGT. The CDR3 has 16 residues. Losses at the gene ends were 0 bases for V and 0 bases for J; bases not matched to a gene: 3. CDR3 protein: CASSYSPGLASYEQYF. CDR3 nucleotide sequence: TGTGCCAGCAGTTACTCGCCGGGACTAGCCTCCTACGAGCAGTACTTC.

This rearrangement joins TRBV25-1 to TRBJ2-5; D unclear. This CDR3 spans 10 amino acids. The V end was cut by 5 bases, the J end by 5 bases, with 3 bases between. CDR1 and CDR2 from the germline V gene are MGHDK and SYGVNS. Here the CDR3 reads CASSLETQYF. CDR3 nucleotides: TGTGCCAGCAGTCTGGAGACCCAGTACTTC.

The V and J genes are TRBV5-5 and TRBJ2-7; 11 bases line up with TRBD2. Germline assignment: CDR1 SGHKS and CDR2 YYEKEE (reference sequence). This CDR3 is 15 amino acids long. Trimming removed 2 bases from V and 6 bases from J; junction bases left unmatched: 7. CDR3: CASSFPTSGTLEQYF. The CDR3 region has the DNA TGTGCCAGCAGCTTCCCGACTAGCGGGACTCTCGAGCAGTACTTC.

CDR3 DNA sequence: TGTGCTAGTGGTTTCTACAGGGGGACGAACACTGAAGCTTTCTTT. This translates into CASGFYRGTNTEAFF. The rearrangement uses TRBV12-5 and TRBJ1-1, with 8 bases matching TRBD1. The junction had 4 bases not matched to a gene; V was cut back by 3 bases and J by 1 base. Germline-derived CDR1 and CDR2 are LGHNT and FRNRAP. CDR3 length: 15 amino acids.

This chain connects TRBV12-3 or TRBV12-4 to TRBJ2-1; 8 bases line up with TRBD1. The CDR3 extends over 12 amino acids. The V gene end was trimmed by 5 bases and the J gene end by 12 bases; junction bases not matched to a gene: 6. CDR3 loop: CASSPTGGRQFF. The CDR3, as DNA: TGTGCCAGCAGTCCAACAGGGGGTCGGCAGTTCTTC.

This CDR3 reads CATSDFGGRGGDEQFF. CDR3 in DNA: TGTGCCACCAGTGATTTTGGCGGGAGAGGGGGGGATGAGCAGTTCTTC. The chain combines TRBV24-1 with TRBJ2-1, with D possibly matching TRBD2 (7 bases). This CDR3 region has 16 residues. The V end was cut by 1 base, the J end by 8 bases, with 17 bases between. CDR1 is KGHDR, CDR2 SFDVKD, per germline.

The CDR3 DNA follows: TGTGCTAGTGGTCCCAGGGACAGGAATCAGCCCCAGCATTTT. Protein sequence: CASGPRDRNQPQHF. This chain joins TRBV12-5 and TRBJ1-5; TRBD1 matches at 8 bases. In germline, CDR1 is LGHNT, CDR2 FRNRAP. CDR3 length: 14 residues. V lost 5 bases, J lost 4 bases, and 4 bases stayed unmatched.

Regarding this clone: A junction end diverges from the germline sequence, so it may reflect a read error. The chain has TRBV4-2 and TRBJ1-1; D not certain. The CDR3 loop spans 17 amino acids. CDR1 and CDR2 from the germline V gene are LGHNA and YNFKEQ. The CDR3 coding sequence is TGTGCAAGCAGCCAAGAAGTTCTGACCAGGAAGAACACTGAAGCTTTCTTT. This encodes CASSQEVLTRKNTEAFF.

A few counts support this clone. J is TRBJ1-6 and V is TRBV4-3, with TRBD1 as a possible D gene (6 bases). V lost 1 base and J 5 bases, leaving 12 bases between the germline ends. This CDR3 region has 16 residues. Germline CDR1 reads LGHNA; CDR2 reads YSLEER. CDR3 residues: CASSQAWRQDNSPLHF. The CDR3 region has the DNA TGCGCCAGCAGCCAAGCCTGGAGACAGGATAATTCACCCCTCCACTTT.

The rearrangement uses TRBV20-1 and TRBJ1-3; D is unresolved. Germline CDR1 and CDR2: DFQATT and SNEGSKA (reference sequence). The V and J ends lost 3 bases and 0 bases respectively, with 12 bases between them. This CDR3 is 15 amino acids long. The DNA for the CDR3 is TGCAGTGCTAGTCAGTCAGCTAGCTCTGGAAACACCATATATTTT. Amino acid sequence: CSASQSASSGNTIYF.

The V and J genes are TRBV2 and TRBJ1-2, with D perhaps TRBD1 (5 bases). Trimming stripped 11 bases from V and 2 bases from J, with 9 bases between. The CDR3 loop spans 11 amino acids. The V gene's germline CDR1 is SNHLY and CDR2 FYNNEI. This chain's CDR3 is CAGGENYGYTF. The CDR3 DNA reads TGTGCCGGAGGGGAAAACTATGGCTACACCTTC.

Note on this clone: Other DNA sequences of this sample code for an identical CDR3. The genes are TRBV29-1 and TRBJ1-4, with TRBD1 identical over 11 bases. This CDR3 spans 13 amino acids. The germline V gene encodes CDR1 SQVTM and CDR2 ANQGSEA. Trimming at V came to 6 bases and at J to 8 bases, leaving 5 bases not matched to a gene. The chain's CDR3 is CSVAGTGGEKLFF. The CDR3 region has the DNA TGCAGCGTAGCCGGGACAGGGGGGGAAAAACTGTTTTTT.

Of note for this clone: Its ends do not fully match the called genes, so a read error is possible. This chain uses TRBV2 with TRBJ1-2; D perhaps matches TRBD1 (6 bases). This CDR3 is built from 9 residues. Germline V gene data show CDR1 as SNHLY and CDR2 as FYNNEI. The CDR3 loop is CATTDRQYF. As DNA, the CDR3 is TGTGCCACCACCGACAGGCAATACTTC.